The 32 T cell receptor beta chains below were found in one sample sequenced in a study of sequential checkpoint blockade in melanoma. Stated treatment: randomized to nivolumab then ipilimumab (arm A) or the reverse (arm B). Profiling relied on immunoSEQ multiplex PCR, and the TCRdb table lists in-frame clones only, not all of them. This table has 32,000 or so clones, more than 70% appearing once. The sample consisted of CD8+ T cells sorted from blood (inferred from file names), taken from a patient given nivolumab and ipilimumab in sequence. The receptors come from a human donor with melanoma.

The J gene is TRBJ2-5, the V gene TRBV5-6; 8 bases align to TRBD1. The better agreement between TRBJ2-7 and the DNA end casts doubt on the J call. Germline V gives CDR1 SGHDT, CDR2 YYEEEE. The CDR3 spans 15 residues. The CDR3 loop is CASSLEPGQAAEQYF. The CDR3 nucleotides read TGTGCCAGCAGCCTCGAACCGGGACAGGCAGCCGAGCAGTACTTC.

The chain links TRBV7-9 to TRBJ1-1; a weak D match, TRBD1 (5 bases). The V gene's germline CDR1 is SEHNR and CDR2 FQNEAQ (reference sequence). This CDR3 has 12 residues. Trimming removed 1 base at V and 7 bases at J, with 7 bases between. CDR3 in amino acids: CASSLGQGEAFF. CDR3 nucleotides: TGTGCCAGCAGCTTAGGGCAGGGTGAAGCTTTCTTT.

V gene TRBV9 combines with J gene TRBJ1-5; D uncertain. The V and J ends lost 2 bases and 6 bases respectively, with 12 bases between them. In germline, CDR1 is SGDLS, CDR2 YYNGEE. The CDR3 is 14 residues long. CDR3 sequence reads: CASSVAEGGQPQHF. CDR3 DNA sequence: TGTGCCAGCAGCGTGGCAGAAGGCGGTCAGCCCCAGCATTTT.

This clone was observed a single time. V is TRBV6-1 and J is TRBJ2-1; a possible D gene is TRBD1 (5 bases). V was trimmed by 8 bases and J by 2 bases, leaving 16 bases between them. Germline V CDR1 and CDR2: MNHNS, SASEGT. The CDR3 extends over 15 amino acids. The CDR3 DNA follows: TGTGCCAGCCTACAGGAGTTGGTCACCTACAATGAGCAGTTCTTC. This translates into CASLQELVTYNEQFF.

This CDR3 reads CASSLALAGMNTEAFF. The CDR3, as DNA: TGCGCCAGCAGCTTGGCCCTGGCAGGCATGAACACTGAAGCTTTCTTT. The rearrangement links TRBV5-1 to TRBJ1-1; D is unclear. In germline, CDR1 is SGHRS, CDR2 YFSETQ. The CDR3 extends over 16 amino acids. V shed 0 bases and J shed 0 bases, with 12 bases lying between them.

This clone was detected once. V and J are TRBV28 and TRBJ2-5, with TRBD2 identical over 9 bases. The trim removed 5 bases at V and 1 base at J, leaving 5 bases unmatched. CDR1 MDHEN and CDR2 SYDVKM come from the germline V gene. The CDR3 runs to 15 residues. The CDR3 is CASSPLAGAQETQYF. In DNA form, the CDR3 reads TGTGCCAGCAGTCCCTTAGCGGGGGCCCAAGAGACCCAGTACTTC.

CDR3 sequence (DNA): TGTGCCAGCAGTGGGCCGGGGGGCGCTTCTCGCCATGACTCCTACGAGCAGTACTTC. It is translated as CASSGPGGASRHDSYEQYF. V and J are TRBV27 and TRBJ2-5, with a possible D match to TRBD2 (7 bases). The J call may be faulty, since TRBJ2-7 better matches the DNA end. The germline gives CDR1 MNHEY, CDR2 SMNVEV (reference sequence). The CDR3 consists of 19 residues.

This chain connects TRBV2 to TRBJ2-5; D might be TRBD1 (5 bases). The J call is doubtful: the DNA matches TRBJ2-7 better. The germline CDR1 and CDR2 sequences are SNHLY and FYNNEI. The CDR3 has 14 residues. CDR3 nucleotide sequence: TGTGCCAGCAGGCCTGGACACCTGTCCCACGAGCAGTACTTC. Translating gives CASRPGHLSHEQYF.

This clone was picked up a small number of times. The V gene is TRBV5-6, the J gene TRBJ1-5; 10 nucleotides line up with TRBD1. CDR3 length: 15 residues. Germline-derived CDR1 and CDR2 are SGHDT and YYEEEE. V gave up 3 bases and J gave up 3 bases; unmatched junction bases: 3. CDR3 DNA sequence: TGTGCCAGCAGCTGGGGACAGGGGCACAATCAGCCCCAGCATTTT. This gives the protein CASSWGQGHNQPQHF.

This chain uses TRBV27 with TRBJ1-2; unclear D gene. CDR1 is MNHEY and CDR2 is SMNVEV in the germline V gene (reference sequence). Trimming took off 3 bases at V and 8 bases at J, with 13 bases between the two ends. This CDR3 has 13 residues. CDR3 amino acids: CASSFLSFTGYTF. The CDR3 DNA is TGTGCCAGCAGTTTCTTAAGCTTTACCGGCTACACCTTC.

The chain is built from TRBV27 and TRBJ2-3; 8 nucleotides align to TRBD2. This CDR3 comprises 18 residues. V shed 2 bases, J shed 2 bases, and the junction held 12 bases outside the gene matches. Germline-derived CDR1 and CDR2 are MNHEY and SMNVEV (reference sequence). The CDR3 protein is CASSLERGTWDVTDTQYF. The CDR3 DNA reads TGTGCCAGCAGTTTAGAGCGGGGGACCTGGGACGTCACAGATACGCAGTATTTT.

With respect to this clone: Other nucleotide sequences in the sample specify the same CDR3. The chain links TRBV5-1 to TRBJ2-3; a weak D match, TRBD2 (6 bases). V lost 2 bases and J 4 bases, leaving 14 bases between the germline ends. Germline V gene sequence: CDR1 SGHRS, CDR2 YFSETQ. This CDR3 contains 15 residues. CDR3 loop: CASSFRGREADTQYF. The CDR3 coding sequence is TGCGCCAGCAGCTTTAGGGGCAGGGAGGCAGATACGCAGTATTTT.

This clone appeared a few times. The genes are TRBV5-6 and TRBJ2-1; 8 bases are shared with TRBD2. The germline gives CDR1 SGHDT, CDR2 YYEEEE. The CDR3 is made up of 12 amino acids. V dropped 3 bases and J dropped 10; count of bases not matched to a gene: 3. This chain's CDR3 is CASSWASGEQFF. CDR3 DNA: TGTGCCAGCAGCTGGGCTAGCGGGGAGCAGTTCTTC.

The chain links TRBV9 to TRBJ2-7; TRBD1 might be the D (5 bases). The germline gives CDR1 SGDLS, CDR2 YYNGEE. Trimming removed 0 bases at V and 4 bases at J, with 14 bases between. CDR3 length: 15 residues. CDR3 residues: CASSVGAGSRYEQYF. In nucleotides, the CDR3 is TGTGCCAGCAGCGTAGGGGCAGGGTCGAGGTACGAGCAGTACTTC.

Details on this clone: Other DNA sequences in the same sample also yield this CDR3. This chain connects TRBV30 to TRBJ1-2, with TRBD1 as a possible D gene (6 bases). Germline V gives CDR1 GTSNPN, CDR2 SVGIG (reference sequence). This CDR3 contains 16 residues. The ends were cut back, 1 base at V and 4 bases at J, with 19 bases in the middle. The CDR3 DNA is TGTGCCTGGAGTGGTTACCCGGACAGAGGATCCTATGGCTACACCTTC. Its translation is CAWSGYPDRGSYGYTF.

Only a few counts were recorded for this clone. The V gene is TRBV28, the J gene TRBJ1-5, with a possible D match to TRBD1 (5 bases). This CDR3 is built from 15 residues. CDR1 is MDHEN and CDR2 is SYDVKM in the germline V gene. Trimming took 7 bases from V and 1 from J, leaving 14 bases between them. The CDR3 DNA sequence: TGTGCCAGCAACGAACAGGCGACAAGCAATCAGCCCCAGCATTTT. Encoded protein: CASNEQATSNQPQHF.

The rearrangement links TRBV28 to TRBJ2-7; TRBD1 aligns across 7 bases. The V segment lost 6 bases and the J segment 3 bases; nucleotides outside the gene matches: 8. The CDR3 covers 14 residues. Germline V CDR1 and CDR2: MDHEN, SYDVKM. The chain's CDR3 is CASSPPGQNYEQYF. CDR3 in DNA: TGTGCCAGCAGCCCCCCGGGACAGAACTACGAGCAGTACTTC.

In its sample, this clone was seen once. The gene calls are TRBV2 and TRBJ1-3, with D possibly TRBD1 on 5 matching bases. The CDR3 loop spans 15 amino acids. CDR1 is SNHLY, CDR2 FYNNEI, per germline. The V end was cut by 7 bases, the J end by 2 bases, with 15 bases between. The DNA for the CDR3 is TGTGCCAGCACCACCCGGAGGGGCGCTGGAAACACCATATATTTT. Translation gives CASTTRRGAGNTIYF.

CDR3 in amino acids: CASSEDGGSGQPQHF. CDR3 nucleotides: TGTGCCAGCAGTGAAGATGGGGGCTCAGGGCAGCCCCAGCATTTT. V and J are TRBV6-1 and TRBJ1-5, with a tentative D call TRBD1 (6 bases). Germline V gives CDR1 MNHNS, CDR2 SASEGT. The CDR3 is 15 amino acids. The V end was cut by 1 base, the J end by 7 bases, with 14 bases between.

This chain uses TRBV6-5 with TRBJ2-6; 7 nucleotides agree with TRBD2. Looked up from germline, CDR1 is MNHEY and CDR2 is SVGAGI. J was trimmed by 4 bases and V by 9 bases; bases with no gene match: 9. The CDR3 totals 15 residues. In nucleotides, the CDR3 is TGTGCCAGTTGGGGGGGAGGGCCCGGGGCCAACGTCCTGACTTTC. Translation gives CASWGGGPGANVLTF.

The chain uses TRBV5-4 and TRBJ1-2; D gene unclear. The CDR3 is 15 residues long. Trimming removed 9 bases at V and 5 bases at J, with 23 bases between. Germline CDR1 is SGHNT and CDR2 is YYREEE (reference sequence). The CDR3 nucleotides read TGTGCCACCTCATTGCCCGGCGGCACATATTATGGCTACACCTTC. This codes for CATSLPGGTYYGYTF.

The rearrangement joins TRBV7-9 to TRBJ2-7; 7 nucleotides line up with TRBD1. The ends lost 0 bases at V and 3 bases at J; junction bases unmatched: 5. The CDR3 totals 15 residues. The germline V gene encodes CDR1 SEHNR and CDR2 FQNEAQ (reference sequence). CDR3 region: CASSLAQGQIYEQYF. DNA for the CDR3: TGTGCCAGCAGCTTAGCGCAGGGACAGATCTACGAGCAGTACTTC.

The rearrangement joins TRBV5-5 to TRBJ2-7, with 12 bases identical to TRBD1. The CDR3 extends over 14 amino acids. The germline CDR1 and CDR2 sequences are SGHKS and YYEKEE (reference sequence). The V and J ends lost 4 bases and 6 bases, in that order; junction bases with no gene match: 5. Here the CDR3 DNA reads TGTGCCAGCAGCCCCGGGACAGGGGGCAGCGAGCAGTACTTC. Encoded protein: CASSPGTGGSEQYF.

V is TRBV5-6 and J is TRBJ1-5, with a tentative D call TRBD1 (5 bases). V lost 1 base and J lost 4, with 9 bases in between. The CDR3 contains 14 residues. Per the germline V gene, CDR1 is SGHDT and CDR2 is YYEEEE. CDR3 bases: TGTGCCAGCAGCTTGTTCGACAGAAATCAGCCCCAGCATTTT. Residues: CASSLFDRNQPQHF.

The J gene is TRBJ2-3, the V gene TRBV6-5, with a possible D match to TRBD2 (5 bases). Looked up from germline, CDR1 is MNHEY and CDR2 is SVGAGI. Trimming shortened V by 2 bases and J by 5 bases, and 17 bases separated the two germline ends. The CDR3 has 16 residues. The CDR3 here is CASSYQGPEAGDTQYF. CDR3 nucleotides: TGTGCCAGCAGTTACCAAGGACCGGAGGCGGGAGATACGCAGTATTTT.

A single count supports this clone. The rearrangement links TRBV4-1 to TRBJ2-5; tentatively, D is TRBD1 (5 bases). Trimming stripped 1 base from V and 3 bases from J, with 9 bases between. Germline CDR1 MGHRA, CDR2 YSYEKL. The CDR3 covers 14 residues. CDR3 nucleotides: TGCGCCAGCAGCCAAGTTCCCAGGGAAGAGACCCAGTACTTC. It encodes CASSQVPREETQYF.

This clone was seen a handful of times. The V and J genes are TRBV28 and TRBJ1-1; D is unclear. The CDR3 totals 14 residues. Trimming pared 5 bases from V and 1 base from J, leaving 11 bases between. Germline V lookup: CDR1 MDHEN, CDR2 SYDVKM. The CDR3 bases are TGTGCCAGCAGTAACAGACCAAAGAACACTGAAGCTTTCTTT. Residues: CASSNRPKNTEAFF.

This chain joins TRBV28 and TRBJ1-1, with 7 bases that match TRBD1. CDR3 size: 16 residues. Germline trimming cut 1 base from V and 3 bases from J; bases unmatched to any gene: 8. The germline gives CDR1 MDHEN, CDR2 SYDVKM. CDR3 sequence: CASSLSLTGLDTEAFF. CDR3 coding DNA: TGTGCCAGCAGTTTATCCCTGACAGGGCTGGACACTGAAGCTTTCTTT.

V and J are TRBV19 and TRBJ2-7; the match to TRBD1 covers 7 bases. V was pared by 5 bases and J by 2 bases, with 6 bases of the junction left unmatched. The length of the CDR3 is 14 residues. From germline, CDR1 is LNHDA and CDR2 SQIVND (reference sequence). The CDR3 sequence: CASSGWDSPYEQYF. DNA of the CDR3: TGTGCCAGTAGTGGATGGGACAGTCCCTACGAGCAGTACTTC. Combining the CDR3 with reference TRBV19 and TRBJ2-7 gives the whole variable domain DGGITQSPKYLFRKEGQNVTLSCEQNLNHDAMYWYRQDPGQGLRLIYYSQIVNDFQKGDIAEGYSVSREKKESFPLTVTSAQKNPTAFYLCASSGWDSPYEQYFGPGTRLTVT.

This clone was counted between two and nine times. V gene TRBV6-1 combines with J gene TRBJ2-1; possible D gene TRBD1, 6 bases. V dropped 2 bases and J dropped 10 bases, with 15 bases sitting between them. The CDR3 sequence is 14 residues long. Germline V gives CDR1 MNHNS, CDR2 SASEGT. The CDR3 DNA sequence: TGTGCCAGCAGTGAACCCACAGGGCCTAGCGAGCAGTTCTTC. Protein: CASSEPTGPSEQFF.

This clone was detected a few times. In nucleotides, the CDR3 is TGTGCCAGCAGTTCCGCCGCCTCGGAGCGGGACACCGGGGAGCTGTTTTTT. It translates to CASSSAASERDTGELFF. The rearrangement links TRBV28 to TRBJ2-2; a weak D match, TRBD2 (6 bases). CDR3 length: 17 residues. V lost 4 bases to trimming and J lost 3 bases, with 18 bases between them. The germline V gene has CDR1 MDHEN and CDR2 SYDVKM.

In its sample, this clone is medium-sized (0.01 to 0.1%). The chain couples TRBV7-8 to TRBJ2-3; 12 bases agree with TRBD2. The CDR3 loop spans 16 amino acids. Germline loops: CDR1 SGHVS, CDR2 FQNEAQ. V shed 3 bases, J shed 5 bases, and the junction held 6 bases outside the gene matches. CDR3 amino acids: CASSFGASGGGDTQYF. CDR3 DNA: TGTGCCAGCAGCTTCGGGGCTAGCGGGGGGGGAGATACGCAGTATTTT.